Presented here are 21 T cell receptor beta chains from one specimen sequenced in a study of blood T cells in healthy people across ages. A J-beta primer mix and a sample-barcoded 5' primer were used in a second PCR of roughly 6 to 11 cycles. TCRdb analysed the 5' RACE reads with MiXCR anew, one entry per CDR3 protein. The data show 800,000 to 1,000,000 distinct CDR3 sequences, about 48% seen once. Material for sequencing was blood. Receptors originate from a man younger than 40 in good health.

Ten or more counts support this clonotype. The rearrangement joins TRBV5-1 to TRBJ1-2, with TRBD1 identical over 7 bases. The germline CDR1 and CDR2 sequences are SGHRS and YFSETQ. The junction had 4 bases not matched to a gene; V was cut back by 1 base and J by 4 bases. The CDR3 contains 14 residues. The CDR3 region is CASSLTGESYGYTF. The CDR3, as DNA: TGCGCCAGCAGCTTGACAGGGGAGAGCTATGGCTACACCTTC.

This rearrangement joins TRBV11-1 to TRBJ2-2; no firm D call. Germline V gives CDR1 SGHAT, CDR2 FQDESV (reference sequence). With 2 bases removed from V and 1 base from J, the gap between germline ends came to 11 bases. The CDR3 extends over 16 amino acids. CDR3 protein: CASSLSRSGNTGELFF. The CDR3 nucleotides read TGTGCCAGCAGCTTAAGCAGGAGTGGGAACACCGGGGAGCTGTTTTTT.

The chain couples TRBV6-5 to TRBJ1-2; perhaps TRBD1 as D (5 bases). V was pared by 6 bases and J by 4 bases, with 15 bases between. The CDR3 is made up of 14 amino acids. Germline V gives CDR1 MNHEY, CDR2 SVGAGI. The CDR3 DNA is TGTGCCAGCAGAACTACAGGCTCGGGCTATGGCTACACCTTC. This codes for CASRTTGSGYGYTF.

The chain joins TRBV3-1 to TRBJ2-5; possibly TRBD2 for D (5 bases). There are 16 residues in the CDR3. Per germline, CDR1 LGHDT and CDR2 YNNKEL (reference sequence). Trimming took 2 bases from V and 0 from J, leaving 13 bases between them. The CDR3 loop reads CASSQLLGPHQETQYF. DNA for the CDR3: TGTGCCAGCAGCCAATTACTAGGGCCCCACCAAGAGACCCAGTACTTC.

This clonotype was seen more than once but under ten times. This sequence joins TRBV6-2 or TRBV6-3 and TRBJ2-1, with D perhaps matching TRBD1 or TRBD2 (5 bases each). This CDR3 is 12 amino acids long. The V gene's germline CDR1 is MNHEY and CDR2 SVGEGT. V lost 2 bases to trimming and J lost 15 bases, with 14 bases between them. CDR3 DNA: TGTGCCAGCAGTTACGAGGGACCACCTCGGTTCTTC. Translating it yields CASSYEGPPRFF.

The chain carries TRBV6-4 and TRBJ2-2; D call uncertain. V shed 2 bases and J shed 6 bases, with 10 bases lying between them. The CDR3 is 14 amino acids. Looked up from germline, CDR1 is MRHNA and CDR2 is SNTAGT. CDR3 sequence reads: CASSDPPLSGELFF. Here the CDR3 DNA reads TGTGCCAGCAGTGACCCACCTTTGTCCGGGGAGCTGTTTTTT.

This clonotype was picked up a small number of times. The chain links TRBV4-1 to TRBJ2-1; 11 positions agree with TRBD1. V was clipped by 11 bases and J by 4 bases; unmatched bases: 4. The CDR3 extends over 13 amino acids. Germline CDR1 and CDR2: MGHRA and YSYEKL. The CDR3 DNA reads as TGCGCCGGAGGACAGGGGGCGTACAATGAGCAGTTCTTC. The encoded protein is CAGGQGAYNEQFF.

Turning to this clonotype: A much larger clone is a single base away; this may be a read error. V gene TRBV2 combines with J gene TRBJ1-5; D call uncertain. In germline, CDR1 is SNHLY, CDR2 FYNNEI. Trimming shortened V by 9 bases and J by 0 bases, and 6 bases separated the two germline ends. The CDR3 covers 12 residues. In DNA, the CDR3 is TGTGCCAGTAAAGATAGCAATCAGCCCCAGCATTTT. It specifies CASKDSNQPQHF.

The chain combines TRBV7-2 with TRBJ2-3, with D perhaps given as TRBD1 or TRBD2 (5 bases each). This CDR3 is built from 14 residues. Trimming removed 6 bases at V and 0 bases at J, with 10 bases between. Per the germline V gene, CDR1 is SGHTA and CDR2 is FQGNSA. The CDR3 sequence is CASRIGGSTDTQYF. The CDR3 coding sequence is TGTGCCAGCAGAATTGGGGGAAGCACAGATACGCAGTATTTT.

This clonotype was counted a few times. This chain joins TRBV27 and TRBJ1-4; D remains ambiguous. The CDR3 is 16 amino acids. Trimming left V 4 bases short and J 0 bases short, with 12 bases between. The germline V gene has CDR1 MNHEY and CDR2 SMNVEV (reference sequence). The CDR3 loop reads CASSYSSGATNEKLFF. The CDR3 DNA sequence: TGTGCCAGCAGTTATTCCTCGGGTGCAACTAATGAAAAACTGTTTTTT. The whole variable domain, remainder taken from reference TRBV27 and TRBJ1-4, is EAQVTQNPRYLITVTGKKLTVTCSQNMNHEYMSWYRQDPGLGLRQIYYSMNVEVTDKGDVPEGYKVSRKEKRNFPLILESPSPNQTSLYFCASSYSSGATNEKLFFGSGTQLSVL.

The genes are TRBV18 and TRBJ2-7; TRBD1 might be the D (5 bases). The V and J ends lost 3 bases and 9 bases respectively, with 18 bases between them. Germline values: CDR1 KGHSH, CDR2 LQKENI. CDR3 length: 14 residues. This CDR3 reads CASSPSSGSLGQYF. The CDR3 coding sequence is TGTGCCAGCTCACCTTCTTCAGGGTCTCTTGGGCAGTACTTC.

The sample holds one count of this clonotype. This may arise from a read error, as a much more abundant clone is one base away. The chain joins TRBV3-1 to TRBJ2-5; D may be TRBD2 (6 bases). V was shortened by 1 base and J by 5 bases, with 8 bases between the two germline ends. The length of the CDR3 is 13 residues. Germline V lookup: CDR1 LGHDT, CDR2 YNNKEL (reference sequence). The CDR3 DNA reads TGTGCCAGCAGCCAAGCAGGGAGGGAGACCCAGTACTTC. Its translation: CASSQAGRETQYF.

This clonotype was picked up a small number of times. The chain is built from TRBV2 and TRBJ2-1, with D tentatively TRBD2 (6 bases). Deletions cut 6 bases from V and 10 bases from J, with 22 bases between. Germline V gene lookup returns CDR1 SNHLY and CDR2 FYNNEI. CDR3 size: 15 residues. The DNA for the CDR3 is TGTGCCAGCAGCCGTATAGCGGATGCCCTCCAAGAGCAGTTCTTC. Protein product: CASSRIADALQEQFF.

This clonotype was observed a few times. J is TRBJ2-1 and V is TRBV7-2; 11 nucleotides agree with TRBD2. Germline-derived CDR1 and CDR2 are SGHTA and FQGNSA. The CDR3 is 15 residues long. V lost 2 bases and J lost 8; bases outside the gene matches: 5. CDR3 bases: TGTGCCAGCAGCTTAATAGCGGGGGGGCTCTATGAGCAGTTCTTC. Protein: CASSLIAGGLYEQFF.

This sequence joins TRBV6-2 or TRBV6-3 and TRBJ2-2, with D possibly matching TRBD1 (5 bases). Trimming removed 2 bases from V and 1 base from J, with 8 bases in between. The CDR3 contains 15 residues. Germline V gives CDR1 MNHEY, CDR2 SVGEGT. This CDR3 reads CASSYLQGNTGELFF. The CDR3 nucleotides read TGTGCCAGCAGTTACCTCCAGGGGAACACCGGGGAGCTGTTTTTT.

The V gene is TRBV9, the J gene TRBJ2-7, with D possibly matching TRBD2 (5 bases). CDR3 length: 15 residues. V shed 0 bases and J shed 2 bases, with 12 bases lying between them. The germline V gene has CDR1 SGDLS and CDR2 YYNGEE. CDR3 coding DNA: TGTGCCAGCAGCGTAGGGGCTAGCCAGCCCTACGAGCAGTACTTC. Protein sequence: CASSVGASQPYEQYF. Complete variable domain (other parts from reference TRBV9 and TRBJ2-7): DSGVTQTPKHLITATGQRVTLRCSPRSGDLSVYWYQQSLDQGLQFLIQYYNGEERAKGNILERFSAQQFPDLHSELNLSSLELGDSALYFCASSVGASQPYEQYFGPGTRLTVT.

This clonotype showed up just a few times. The gene calls are TRBV12-5 and TRBJ2-7; D remains ambiguous. From germline, CDR1 is LGHNT and CDR2 FRNRAP. V was pared by 4 bases and J by 6 bases, with 10 bases between. This CDR3 has 12 residues. The CDR3 loop reads CASGYDIGEQYF. The CDR3 bases are TGTGCTAGTGGTTACGACATTGGCGAGCAGTACTTC.

This clonotype was detected many times. One base away lies a much larger clone, so this may be a sequencing read error. The rearrangement links TRBV6-5 to TRBJ2-5; D remains ambiguous. The germline V gene encodes CDR1 MNHEY and CDR2 SVGAGI. The CDR3 extends over 14 amino acids. V was shortened by 5 bases and J by 11 bases, with 21 bases between the two germline ends. The CDR3 coding sequence is TGTGCCAGCAGTCGGAGTGAAATCCGCAATGAGCAGTACTTC. As protein: CASSRSEIRNEQYF.

This clonotype was found a few times. The chain is built from TRBV7-9 and TRBJ1-2; TRBD1 is a possible D gene (5 bases). Trimming left V 1 base short and J 6 bases short, with 15 bases between. The CDR3 is made up of 15 amino acids. Per the germline V gene, CDR1 is SEHNR and CDR2 is FQNEAQ (reference sequence). In nucleotides, the CDR3 is TGTGCCAGCAGCTTAGTAGGACGGGGCCGTAATGGCTACACCTTC. As protein: CASSLVGRGRNGYTF. Full variable domain (rest looked up from reference TRBV7-9 and TRBJ1-2): DTGVSQNPRHKITKRGQNVTFRCDPISEHNRLYWYRQTLGQGPEFLTYFQNEAQLEKSRLLSDRFSAERPKGSFSTLEIQRTEQGDSAMYLCASSLVGRGRNGYTFGSGTRLTVV.

This clonotype occurred a few times. The chain combines TRBV12-3 or TRBV12-4 with TRBJ1-2; the D gene is possibly TRBD1 (5 bases). V was clipped by 6 bases and J by 5 bases, with 19 bases between them. The CDR3 has 15 amino acids. For the CDR3, the DNA is TGTGCCAGCAGCACAAGACTGGGACCCGAGTATGGCTACACCTTC. Translating gives CASSTRLGPEYGYTF.

The rearrangement uses TRBV20-1 and TRBJ2-1, with 8 bases aligning to TRBD1. There are 15 residues in the CDR3. The J segment lost 7 bases and the V segment lost 6 bases, leaving 14 bases of the junction unmatched. CDR1 and CDR2 from the germline V gene are DFQATT and SNEGSKA (reference sequence). The CDR3 loop is CSASPPPGQANEQFF. The CDR3, as DNA: TGCAGTGCCTCTCCCCCCCCGGGACAGGCTAATGAGCAGTTCTTC.